A single sample is the source of the 32 T cell receptor beta chains below, sequenced in a study of blood T cell repertoires in COVID-19 (dated by TCRdb to about 2020). Receptor amplification or capture employed the immunoSEQ multiplex PCR assay. TCRdb limited this immuneACCESS table to in-frame rearrangements with V and J called. A share of clones is missing; checked studies link under half to unresolved V genes, and the rest is unexplained. The sample table lists fewer than 70,000 clones, 85% of them with a count of one. 2.5% to 3% of the sample comes from the top ten. Material: peripheral blood. These receptors originate from a man older than 75 with acute or convalescent COVID-19.

The CDR3 protein is CASEQTGNTEAFF. The CDR3 nucleotides read TGTGCCAGCGAGCAGACAGGGAACACTGAAGCTTTCTTT. The rearrangement joins TRBV2 to TRBJ1-1, with TRBD1 as a possible D gene (6 bases). This CDR3 contains 13 residues. Germline V gene data show CDR1 as SNHLY and CDR2 as FYNNEI. V was clipped by 8 bases and J by 1 base, with 11 bases between them.

The chain is built from TRBV18 and TRBJ1-1; D might be TRBD1 (6 bases). V was trimmed by 3 bases and J by 5 bases, leaving 19 bases between them. CDR1 is KGHSH and CDR2 is LQKENI in the germline V gene. CDR3 length equals 16 residues. CDR3 amino acids: CASSPVQGVLQTEAFF. The CDR3 DNA reads as TGTGCCAGCTCACCCGTACAGGGTGTGCTACAGACTGAAGCTTTCTTT. The variable domain in full, with the rest retrieved from reference TRBV18 and TRBJ1-1, is NAGVMQNPRHLVRRRGQEARLRCSPMKGHSHVYWYRQLPEEGLKFMVYLQKENIIDESGMPKERFSAEFPKEGPSILRIQQVVRGDSAAYFCASSPVQGVLQTEAFFGQGTRLTVV.

The V gene is TRBV11-3, the J gene TRBJ2-7, with unresolved D. Per the germline V gene, CDR1 is SGHNT and CDR2 is YENEEA. CDR3 length equals 15 residues. V shed 1 base and J shed 4 bases, with 14 bases lying between them. CDR3 coding DNA: TGTGCCAGCAGCTTAGTTCTCGGCGGTAATTACGAGCAGTACTTC. It translates to CASSLVLGGNYEQYF.

This chain connects TRBV5-1 to TRBJ1-1, with D tentatively TRBD1 (5 bases). Trimming took 4 bases from V and 4 from J, leaving 14 bases between them. Looked up from germline, CDR1 is SGHRS and CDR2 is YFSETQ. This CDR3 is built from 14 residues. CDR3 DNA sequence: TGCGCCAGCAGCGATACAGGAGGGTTCACTGAAGCTTTCTTT. Protein: CASSDTGGFTEAFF.

The chain uses TRBV5-6 and TRBJ2-2; unclear D gene. Germline CDR1 and CDR2: SGHDT and YYEEEE. The CDR3 is made up of 15 amino acids. Deletions cut 4 bases from V and 0 bases from J, with 10 bases between. The CDR3: CASSLTSPNTGELFF. For the CDR3, the DNA is TGTGCCAGCAGCCTGACAAGCCCGAACACCGGGGAGCTGTTTTTT.

The chain employs TRBV7-6 and TRBJ1-3, with 7 nucleotides matching TRBD1. The CDR3 is made up of 14 amino acids. Trimming cost V 5 bases and J 2 bases; bases outside gene matches: 3. CDR1 and CDR2 from the germline V gene are SGHVS and FNYEAQ. This CDR3 is CASSPTGTGNTIYF. The CDR3 region has the DNA TGTGCCAGCAGCCCGACAGGGACTGGAAACACCATATATTTT.

The gene calls are TRBV15 and TRBJ1-2, with D hard to call. V gave up 8 bases and J gave up 5 bases, with 18 bases separating them. The CDR3 consists of 14 residues. Germline V CDR1 and CDR2: LNHNV, YYDKDF (reference sequence). CDR3: CATREAGDFYGYTF. Here the CDR3 DNA reads TGTGCCACCCGGGAGGCAGGAGACTTTTATGGCTACACCTTC.

The chain recombines TRBV5-1 with TRBJ1-1; no clear D gene. Per the germline V gene, CDR1 is SGHRS and CDR2 is YFSETQ. Trimming removed 4 bases at V and 4 bases at J, with 17 bases between. The CDR3 has 15 residues. CDR3 residues: CASSHPRLGSTEAFF. CDR3 DNA sequence: TGCGCCAGCAGCCACCCCCGTTTGGGGAGCACTGAAGCTTTCTTT.

The V gene is TRBV4-3, the J gene TRBJ2-3; D may be TRBD2 (5 bases). Germline assignment: CDR1 LGHNA and CDR2 YSLEER. V was trimmed by 0 bases and J by 14 bases, leaving 15 bases between them. The CDR3 loop spans 13 amino acids. The CDR3 is CASSQEPQTSGYF. The CDR3 bases are TGCGCCAGCAGCCAAGAACCCCAAACCAGCGGGTATTTT.

V is TRBV21-1 and J is TRBJ2-7; TRBD1 is the table's D call and was not checked against the DNA. TRBV21-1 is annotated as a pseudogene. This CDR3 has 14 residues. CDR3: CASSRQGVTYEQYF. CDR3 sequence (DNA): TGTGCCAGCAGCAGGCAGGGGGTTACCTACGAGCAGTACTTC.

The DNA for the CDR3 is TGCGCCAGCAGCCAACAAGCAGCGGGAGGGAACACCGGGGAGCTGTTTTTT. It yields the protein CASSQQAAGGNTGELFF. V and J are TRBV4-3 and TRBJ2-2; 9 bases are a match to TRBD2. Trimming took 2 bases from V and 1 from J; bases not matched to a gene: 5. The CDR3 spans 17 residues. CDR1 is LGHNA, CDR2 YSLEER, per germline.

The genes are TRBV6-2 or TRBV6-3 and TRBJ2-7; weak D call: TRBD1 (6 bases). Germline V CDR1 and CDR2: MNHEY, SVGEGT. The CDR3 covers 14 residues. With 6 bases removed from V and 3 bases from J, the gap between germline ends came to 15 bases. CDR3 coding DNA: TGTGCCAGCAGCCCCCGGGACATCAACTACGAGCAGTACTTC. Its translation: CASSPRDINYEQYF.

Written as DNA, the CDR3 is TGTGCCAGCAGCTTCCCCGGGACAGGGGGCTACGAGCAGTACTTC. It specifies CASSFPGTGGYEQYF. V is TRBV5-4 and J is TRBJ2-7; 11 positions match TRBD1. The germline gives CDR1 SGHNT, CDR2 YYREEE (reference sequence). CDR3 size: 15 residues. The ends lost 2 bases at V and 3 bases at J; junction bases unmatched: 4.

This chain links TRBV6-5 with TRBJ2-7; D is unclear. Trimming removed 6 bases from V and 3 bases from J, with 15 bases in between. The CDR3 length is 14 residues. Germline assignment: CDR1 MNHEY and CDR2 SVGAGI. CDR3 loop: CASRARKVRYEQYF. CDR3 in DNA: TGTGCCAGCAGAGCGAGAAAGGTACGCTACGAGCAGTACTTC.

The chain joins TRBV5-1 to TRBJ2-5; 8 nucleotides align to TRBD1. The CDR3 consists of 14 residues. The J segment lost 2 bases and the V segment lost 2 bases, leaving 2 bases of the junction unmatched. From germline, CDR1 is SGHRS and CDR2 YFSETQ. The CDR3 DNA reads as TGCGCCAGCAGCTTAGGACAGGGACAAGAGACCCAGTACTTC. Its protein is CASSLGQGQETQYF.

The J gene is TRBJ2-2, the V gene TRBV10-3; 13 bases agree with TRBD2. Losses at the gene ends were 4 bases for V and 6 bases for J; bases not matched to a gene: 5. The CDR3 contains 16 residues. In germline, CDR1 is ENHRY, CDR2 SYGVKD. The CDR3 coding sequence is TGTGCCATCAGTGTAGGGACTAGCGGGATATCCGGGGAGCTGTTTTTT. Residues: CAISVGTSGISGELFF.

The chain carries TRBV2 and TRBJ2-7, with 13 nucleotides matching TRBD2. CDR1 and CDR2 from the germline V gene are SNHLY and FYNNEI. The CDR3 length is 14 residues. The V gene end was trimmed by 5 bases and the J gene end by 7 bases; junction bases not matched to a gene: 5. The CDR3 DNA follows: TGTGCCAGCAGTCCCGGGACTAGCGGGATGGAGCAGTACTTC. This encodes CASSPGTSGMEQYF.

The chain couples TRBV20-1 to TRBJ2-1; 10 nucleotides line up with TRBD2. CDR3 length: 17 amino acids. With 3 bases clipped from V and 0 bases from J, the junction kept 8 bases outside the gene matches. CDR1 and CDR2 (germline): DFQATT, SNEGSKA (reference sequence). The CDR3 region is CSASPAGGTSSYNEQFF. In DNA form, the CDR3 reads TGCAGTGCTAGTCCAGCGGGAGGGACGAGCTCCTACAATGAGCAGTTCTTC.

The rearrangement uses TRBV10-3 and TRBJ2-7; D perhaps matches TRBD2 (6 bases). With 6 bases removed from V and 0 bases from J, the gap between germline ends came to 15 bases. Germline V CDR1 and CDR2: ENHRY, SYGVKD. The CDR3 has 15 residues. CDR3 sequence reads: CAIREGQESSYEQYF. The CDR3 nucleotides are TGTGCCATCAGGGAGGGTCAGGAAAGCTCCTACGAGCAGTACTTC.

The chain is built from TRBV12-3 or TRBV12-4 and TRBJ1-2; weak D call: TRBD1 (6 bases). The CDR3 has 13 amino acids. V lost 1 base and J 6 bases, leaving 9 bases between the germline ends. In DNA form, the CDR3 reads TGTGCCAGCAGTTTAGGGGGGCGCAATGGCTACACCTTC. Its protein product is CASSLGGRNGYTF.

The chain couples TRBV7-8 to TRBJ1-5, with 7 bases aligning to TRBD1. The V gene end was trimmed by 10 bases and the J gene end by 2 bases; junction bases not matched to a gene: 5. The CDR3 runs 13 residues. Germline V CDR1 and CDR2: SGHVS, FQNEAQ. The CDR3 DNA follows: TGTGCCACTACAGGGGATCGCAATCAGCCCCAGCATTTT. As protein: CATTGDRNQPQHF. Filled out from reference TRBV7-8 and TRBJ1-5, the complete variable domain reads GAGVSQSPRYKVAKRGQDVALRCDPISGHVSLFWYQQALGQGPEFLTYFQNEAQLDKSGLPSDRFFAERPEGSVSTLKIQRTQQEDSAVYLCATTGDRNQPQHFGDGTRLSIL.

The rearrangement uses TRBV6-6 and TRBJ2-1, with 7 bases aligning to TRBD2. The CDR3 contains 14 residues. V shed 7 bases and J 7 bases; nucleotides not matched to a gene: 10. Germline lookup yields CDR1 MNHNY and CDR2 SVGAGI (reference sequence). This CDR3 reads CASTLGASGNEQFF. The CDR3 DNA follows: TGTGCCAGCACTTTAGGGGCTAGCGGTAATGAGCAGTTCTTC.

The CDR3 loop reads CASREAGTGDKRLHF. Written as DNA, the CDR3 is TGTGCCAGCAGGGAAGCCGGGACAGGGGATAAGCGCCTCCACTTT. The chain links TRBV5-8 to TRBJ1-6, with 10 bases fitting TRBD1. CDR3 length: 15 amino acids. Trimming cost V 5 bases and J 15 bases; bases outside gene matches: 14. CDR1 is SGHTS and CDR2 is YDEGEE in the germline V gene.

The count of this clone is one. This chain uses TRBV19 with TRBJ1-6; no clear D. Germline CDR1 reads LNHDA; CDR2 reads SQIVND (reference sequence). CDR3 size: 14 residues. V was shortened by 3 bases and J by 10 bases, with 13 bases between the two germline ends. This CDR3 reads CASSIRPVESPLHF. The CDR3 DNA is TGTGCCAGTAGTATTCGCCCAGTTGAATCACCCCTCCACTTT.

V is TRBV9 and J is TRBJ2-7; 11 positions match TRBD2. The germline V gene encodes CDR1 SGDLS and CDR2 YYNGEE. There are 16 residues in the CDR3. V lost 0 bases, J lost 7 bases, and 9 bases stayed unmatched. The CDR3 bases are TGTGCCAGCAGCGTAGAGGTAGCGGGAGGGCCGGGGGAGCAGTACTTC. Translating it yields CASSVEVAGGPGEQYF.

This CDR3 reads CASTLGGVQPQHF. For the CDR3, the DNA is TGTGCCAGCACCTTAGGGGGGGTTCAGCCCCAGCATTTT. The chain employs TRBV12-3 or TRBV12-4 and TRBJ1-5, with a possible D match to TRBD1 (6 bases). Trimming stripped 7 bases from V and 6 bases from J, with 13 bases between. This CDR3 region has 13 residues.

The chain joins TRBV19 to TRBJ1-1; TRBD1 might be the D (5 bases). CDR3 length: 14 residues. Germline CDR1 reads LNHDA; CDR2 reads SQIVND (reference sequence). V shed 7 bases and J shed 0 bases, with 12 bases lying between them. CDR3 nucleotide sequence: TGTGCCAGTACATGGGGACTGGTGAACACTGAAGCTTTCTTT. Residues: CASTWGLVNTEAFF.

The V call is TRBV21-1, the J call TRBJ1-3; the table gives TRBD1 as D, unverified against the DNA. TRBV21-1 is annotated as a pseudogene. The CDR3 runs to 19 residues. CDR3 coding DNA: TGTGCCAGCAGCAAAGGGATACCTGGACAGAGATACTCTGGAAACACCATATATTTT. It translates to CASSKGIPGQRYSGNTIYF.

This chain links TRBV27 with TRBJ1-1; 12 bases are shared with TRBD1. This CDR3 has 17 amino acids. V dropped 4 bases and J dropped 1; count of bases not matched to a gene: 7. Germline V lookup: CDR1 MNHEY, CDR2 SMNVEV (reference sequence). CDR3 bases: TGTGCCAGCAGTTCACCCGGGACAGGGGGCCGGAACACTGAAGCTTTCTTT. This translates into CASSSPGTGGRNTEAFF.

The chain has TRBV7-8 and TRBJ2-3; 7 bases align to TRBD2. Looked up from germline, CDR1 is SGHVS and CDR2 is FQNEAQ. The junction had 10 bases not matched to a gene; V was cut back by 4 bases and J by 0 bases. The CDR3 covers 17 residues. DNA of the CDR3: TGTGCCAGCAGCTCCACCCCTAGCGGACGAAGCACAGATACGCAGTATTTT. It specifies CASSSTPSGRSTDTQYF. Full variable domain (missing parts from reference TRBV7-8 and TRBJ2-3): GAGVSQSPRYKVAKRGQDVALRCDPISGHVSLFWYQQALGQGPEFLTYFQNEAQLDKSGLPSDRFFAERPEGSVSTLKIQRTQQEDSAVYLCASSSTPSGRSTDTQYFGPGTRLTVL.

The genes are TRBV7-2 and TRBJ2-1; 7 bases agree with TRBD2. Germline V gene lookup returns CDR1 SGHTA and CDR2 FQGNSA. This CDR3 spans 14 amino acids. J gave up 8 bases and V 5 bases, and 9 bases lay outside the gene matches. The CDR3 DNA reads as TGTGCCAGCAGCCCTGGGGGGAGGGCCCATGAGCAGTTCTTC. Translated, it gives CASSPGGRAHEQFF.

The CDR3 spells CASSVDSGNYEQYF. The CDR3 DNA is TGTGCCAGCAGCGTAGACTCAGGGAACTACGAGCAGTACTTC. The chain combines TRBV9 with TRBJ2-7; tentative D call: TRBD1 (5 bases). Trimming left V 0 bases short and J 3 bases short, with 10 bases between. CDR1 is SGDLS, CDR2 YYNGEE, per germline. The CDR3 extends over 14 amino acids.